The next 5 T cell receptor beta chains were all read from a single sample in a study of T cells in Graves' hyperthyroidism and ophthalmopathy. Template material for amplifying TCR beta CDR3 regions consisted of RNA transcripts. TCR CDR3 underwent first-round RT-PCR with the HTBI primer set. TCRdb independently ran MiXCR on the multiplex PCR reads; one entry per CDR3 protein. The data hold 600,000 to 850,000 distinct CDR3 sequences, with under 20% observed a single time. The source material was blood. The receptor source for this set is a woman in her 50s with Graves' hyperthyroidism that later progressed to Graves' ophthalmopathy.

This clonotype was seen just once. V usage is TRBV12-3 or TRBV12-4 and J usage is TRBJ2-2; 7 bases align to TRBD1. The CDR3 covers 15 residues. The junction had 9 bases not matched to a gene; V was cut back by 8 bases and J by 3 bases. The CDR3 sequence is CASGPGQYDTGELFF. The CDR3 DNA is TGTGCCAGCGGACCGGGACAGTATGACACCGGGGAGCTGTTTTTT.

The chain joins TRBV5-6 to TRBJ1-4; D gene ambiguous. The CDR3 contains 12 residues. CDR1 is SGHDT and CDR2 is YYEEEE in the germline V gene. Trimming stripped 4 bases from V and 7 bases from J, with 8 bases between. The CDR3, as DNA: TGTGCCAGCAGCACTCGACTTGAAAAACTGTTTTTT. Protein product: CASSTRLEKLFF.

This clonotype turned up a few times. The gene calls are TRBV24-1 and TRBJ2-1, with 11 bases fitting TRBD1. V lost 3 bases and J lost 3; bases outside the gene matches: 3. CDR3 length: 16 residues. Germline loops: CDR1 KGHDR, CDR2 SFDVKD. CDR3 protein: CATSDRGQGDYNEQFF. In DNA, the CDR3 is TGTGCCACCAGTGATAGGGGACAGGGGGACTACAATGAGCAGTTCTTC.

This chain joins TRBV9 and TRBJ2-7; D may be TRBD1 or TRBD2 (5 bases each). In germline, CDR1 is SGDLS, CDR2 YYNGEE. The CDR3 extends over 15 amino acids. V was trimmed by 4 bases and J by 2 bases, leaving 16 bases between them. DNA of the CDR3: TGTGCCAGCAGCCCTCGCGCCGGGACCGCCTACGAGCAGTACTTC. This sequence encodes CASSPRAGTAYEQYF.

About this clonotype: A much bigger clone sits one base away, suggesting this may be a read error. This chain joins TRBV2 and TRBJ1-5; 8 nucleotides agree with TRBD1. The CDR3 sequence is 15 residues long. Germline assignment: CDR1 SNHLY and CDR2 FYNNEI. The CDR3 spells CAGSPDRGKAQPQHF. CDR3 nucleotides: TGTGCCGGCAGTCCTGACAGGGGTAAAGCTCAGCCCCAGCATTTT.